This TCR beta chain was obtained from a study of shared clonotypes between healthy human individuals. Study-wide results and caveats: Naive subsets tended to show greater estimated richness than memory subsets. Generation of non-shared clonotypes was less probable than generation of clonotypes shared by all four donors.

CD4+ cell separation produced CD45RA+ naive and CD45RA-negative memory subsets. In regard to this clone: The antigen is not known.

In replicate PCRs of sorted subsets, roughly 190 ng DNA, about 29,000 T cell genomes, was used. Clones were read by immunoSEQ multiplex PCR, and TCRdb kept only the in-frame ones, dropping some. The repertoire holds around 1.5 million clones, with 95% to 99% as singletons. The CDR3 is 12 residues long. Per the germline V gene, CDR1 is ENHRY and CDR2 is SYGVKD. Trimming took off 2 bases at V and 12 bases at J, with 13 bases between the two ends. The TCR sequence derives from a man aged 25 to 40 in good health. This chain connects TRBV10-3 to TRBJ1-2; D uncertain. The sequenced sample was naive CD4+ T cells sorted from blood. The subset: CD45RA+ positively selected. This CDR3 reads CAISEGVGSNTF. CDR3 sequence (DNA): TGTGCCATCAGTGAGGGGGTTGGCAGCAACACCTTC.